This T cell receptor beta chain was sequenced during a study of T cells in Graves' hyperthyroidism and ophthalmopathy. The study's findings and limits: In blood, most of the thyroid clonotypes expanded above 0.001 were also present.

Uncontrolled infection, other autoimmune disease, pregnancy or lactation excluded patients. At least ten counts were recorded for this clonotype. Its antigen is unidentified. TCR beta CDR3 regions were amplified from RNA transcripts. HTBI primers were the set used in a first-round RT-PCR of the TCR CDR3. One entry per CDR3 protein, called by TCRdb with MiXCR from the multiplex PCR reads. The sample yields 300,000 to 400,000 distinct CDR3 sequences, around 23% seen once. From germline, CDR1 is LGHDT and CDR2 YNNKEL (reference sequence). The V gene lost 5 bases and the J gene lost 4 bases, with 11 bases spanning the gap. The CDR3 sequence is 13 residues long.

Sequenced material: blood. The receptor was isolated from a woman aged 50 to 60 with Graves' hyperthyroidism. This chain uses TRBV3-1 with TRBJ1-1; D unresolved. The CDR3 loop reads CASSAEWGTEAFF. CDR3 DNA: TGTGCCAGCAGCGCTGAATGGGGCACTGAAGCTTTCTTT.